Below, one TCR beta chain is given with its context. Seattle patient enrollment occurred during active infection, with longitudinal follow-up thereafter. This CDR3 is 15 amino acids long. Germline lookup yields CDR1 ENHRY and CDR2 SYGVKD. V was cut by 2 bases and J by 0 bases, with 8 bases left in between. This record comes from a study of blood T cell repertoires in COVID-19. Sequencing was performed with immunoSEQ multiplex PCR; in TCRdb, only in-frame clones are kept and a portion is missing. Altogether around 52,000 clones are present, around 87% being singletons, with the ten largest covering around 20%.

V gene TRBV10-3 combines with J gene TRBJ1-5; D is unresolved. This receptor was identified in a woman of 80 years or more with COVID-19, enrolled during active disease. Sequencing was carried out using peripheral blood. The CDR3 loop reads CAISEGADSNQPQHF. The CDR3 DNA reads TGTGCCATCAGTGAGGGAGCCGATAGCAATCAGCCCCAGCATTTT.